This T cell receptor beta chain was obtained from a study of regulatory T cells in long-lasting Graves disease. iRepertoire HTBI primers and Arm-PCR of CDR3 regions built TCR beta libraries. TCRdb independently ran MiXCR on the multiplex PCR reads; one entry per CDR3 protein. The sample includes 390,000 or so distinct CDR3 sequences, about 11% seen only once; the top ten take 15% to 20%. Stated time point: newly diagnosed GD, antithyroid drugs for less than 3 months. PBMCs provided the RNA from which the TCR library was made. Many counts were recorded for this clonotype. The sample was also linked to a second study, of T cells in Graves' hyperthyroidism and ophthalmopathy. That paper notes: Progression to ophthalmopathy was predicted a median of 6.5 months early.

This receptor was obtained from a woman between 18 and 29 years old with Graves disease. The specimen comprised peripheral blood mononuclear cells (PBMCs), sampled at new diagnosis, from a patient treated with antithyroid drugs.

CDR3 DNA: TGTGCCAGCAGCTTAGGTCGGCTAGCGGGTTCGAATGAGCAGTTCTTC. Amino acid sequence: CASSLGRLAGSNEQFF. The chain links TRBV7-9 to TRBJ2-1, with 8 bases identical to TRBD2. This CDR3 is built from 16 residues. In germline, CDR1 is SEHNR, CDR2 FQNEAQ (reference sequence). After removal of 1 base from V and 7 bases from J, the junction contained 9 bases not matched to a gene.